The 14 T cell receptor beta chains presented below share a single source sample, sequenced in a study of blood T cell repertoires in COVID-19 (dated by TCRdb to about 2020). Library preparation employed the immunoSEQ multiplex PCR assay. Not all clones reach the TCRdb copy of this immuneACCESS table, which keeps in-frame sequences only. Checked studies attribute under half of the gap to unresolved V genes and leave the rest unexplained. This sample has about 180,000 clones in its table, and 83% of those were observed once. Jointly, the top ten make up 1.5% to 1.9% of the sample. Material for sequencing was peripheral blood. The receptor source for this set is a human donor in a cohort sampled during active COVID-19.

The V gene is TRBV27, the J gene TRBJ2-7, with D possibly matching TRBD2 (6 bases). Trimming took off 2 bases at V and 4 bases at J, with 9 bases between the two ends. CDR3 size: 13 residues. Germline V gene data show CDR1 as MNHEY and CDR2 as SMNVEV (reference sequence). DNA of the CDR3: TGTGCCAGCAGTTTAGCAGCGGGTTACGAGCAGTACTTC. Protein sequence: CASSLAAGYEQYF.

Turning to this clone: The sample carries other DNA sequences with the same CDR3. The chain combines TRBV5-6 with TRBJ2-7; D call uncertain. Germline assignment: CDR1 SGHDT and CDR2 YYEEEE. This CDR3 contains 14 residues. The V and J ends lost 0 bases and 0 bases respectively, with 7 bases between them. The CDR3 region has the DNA TGTGCCAGCAGCTTGGGGTCTAGCTCCTACGAGCAGTACTTC. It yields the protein CASSLGSSSYEQYF.

The CDR3, as DNA: TGTGCCAGCAGGCCCACAGGGACCTACGAGCAGTACTTC. As protein: CASRPTGTYEQYF. V gene TRBV27 combines with J gene TRBJ2-7; a weak D match, TRBD1 (6 bases). The V end was cut by 6 bases, the J end by 2 bases, with 11 bases between. The CDR3 totals 13 residues. Per germline, CDR1 MNHEY and CDR2 SMNVEV (reference sequence).

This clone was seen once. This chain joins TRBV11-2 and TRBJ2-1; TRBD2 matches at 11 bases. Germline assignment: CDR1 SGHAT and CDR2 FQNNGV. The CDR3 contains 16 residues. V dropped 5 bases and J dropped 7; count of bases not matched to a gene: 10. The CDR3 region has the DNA TGTGCCAGCAGCCAAGAGGGTCTAGCGGGAGGAAATGAGCAGTTCTTC. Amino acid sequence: CASSQEGLAGGNEQFF.

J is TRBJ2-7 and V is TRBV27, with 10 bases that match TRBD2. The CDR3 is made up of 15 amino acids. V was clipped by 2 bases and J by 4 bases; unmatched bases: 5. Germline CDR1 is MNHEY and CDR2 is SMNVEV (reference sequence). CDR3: CASSLGLAGGYEQYF. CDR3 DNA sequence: TGTGCCAGCAGTTTAGGTTTAGCGGGAGGTTACGAGCAGTACTTC.

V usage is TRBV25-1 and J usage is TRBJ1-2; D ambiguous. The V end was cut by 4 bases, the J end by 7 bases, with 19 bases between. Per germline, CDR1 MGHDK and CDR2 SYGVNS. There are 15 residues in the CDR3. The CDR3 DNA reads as TGTGCCAGCAGTGGAGTGAGGCCCCAAGGAGGTGGCTACACCTTC. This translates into CASSGVRPQGGGYTF.

CDR3 loop: CASSFGTGGGNEKLFF. The CDR3 coding sequence is TGTGCCAGCAGCTTCGGGACAGGGGGTGGAAATGAAAAACTGTTTTTT. The rearrangement joins TRBV5-4 to TRBJ1-4; 11 positions agree with TRBD1. The CDR3 contains 16 residues. CDR1 and CDR2 (germline): SGHNT, YYREEE (reference sequence). J was trimmed by 5 bases and V by 2 bases; bases with no gene match: 5.

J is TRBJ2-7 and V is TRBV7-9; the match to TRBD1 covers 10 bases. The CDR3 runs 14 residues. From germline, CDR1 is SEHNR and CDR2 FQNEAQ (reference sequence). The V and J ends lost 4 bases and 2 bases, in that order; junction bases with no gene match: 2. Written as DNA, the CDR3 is TGTGCCAGCAGCTCCGGGACAGGGGCCTACGAGCAGTACTTC. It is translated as CASSSGTGAYEQYF.

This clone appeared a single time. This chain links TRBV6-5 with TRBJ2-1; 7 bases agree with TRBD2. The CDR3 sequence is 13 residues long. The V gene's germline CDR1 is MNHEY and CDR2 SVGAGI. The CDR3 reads CASGQSSYNEQFF. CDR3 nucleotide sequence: TGTGCTAGCGGGCAGAGCTCCTACAATGAGCAGTTCTTC.

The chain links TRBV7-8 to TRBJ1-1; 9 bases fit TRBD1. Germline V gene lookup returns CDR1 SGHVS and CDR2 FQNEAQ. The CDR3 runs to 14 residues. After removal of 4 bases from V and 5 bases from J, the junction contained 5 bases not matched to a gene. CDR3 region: CASSSTGGRTEAFF. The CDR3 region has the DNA TGTGCCAGCAGCTCGACAGGGGGAAGGACTGAAGCTTTCTTT. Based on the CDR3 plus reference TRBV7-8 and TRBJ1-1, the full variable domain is GAGVSQSPRYKVAKRGQDVALRCDPISGHVSLFWYQQALGQGPEFLTYFQNEAQLDKSGLPSDRFFAERPEGSVSTLKIQRTQQEDSAVYLCASSSTGGRTEAFFGQGTRLTVV.

CDR3 amino acids: CASRGDLSSVNEQFF. CDR3 coding DNA: TGTGCCAGCAGGGGCGATTTGTCTAGCGTCAATGAGCAGTTCTTC. The chain uses TRBV28 and TRBJ2-1; maybe TRBD2 (6 bases). Trimming pared 6 bases from V and 6 bases from J, leaving 18 bases between. CDR3 length: 15 amino acids. CDR1 is MDHEN, CDR2 SYDVKM, per germline.

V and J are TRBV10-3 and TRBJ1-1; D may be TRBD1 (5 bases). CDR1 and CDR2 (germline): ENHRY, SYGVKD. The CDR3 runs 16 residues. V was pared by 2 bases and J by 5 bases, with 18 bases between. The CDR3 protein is CAISEGGTTSGTEAFF. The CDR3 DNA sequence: TGTGCCATCAGTGAGGGAGGGACCACTTCGGGTACTGAAGCTTTCTTT.

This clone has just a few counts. The CDR3 loop is CASSSLAGSEQFF. The CDR3 DNA reads as TGTGCCAGCAGCTCACTAGCGGGATCTGAGCAGTTCTTC. The J gene is TRBJ2-1, the V gene TRBV7-2; 10 bases are a match to TRBD2. Germline values: CDR1 SGHTA, CDR2 FQGNSA. The CDR3 contains 13 residues. The J segment lost 9 bases and the V segment lost 4 bases, leaving 3 bases of the junction unmatched.

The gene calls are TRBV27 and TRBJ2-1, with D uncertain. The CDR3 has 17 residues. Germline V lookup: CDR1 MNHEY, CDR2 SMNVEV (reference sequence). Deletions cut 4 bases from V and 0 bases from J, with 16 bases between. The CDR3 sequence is CASSSARVASSYNEQFF. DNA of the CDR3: TGTGCCAGCAGTTCCGCCAGAGTAGCTAGCTCCTACAATGAGCAGTTCTTC.